Included here is one T cell receptor beta chain sequence, with context. Sequencing was performed with immunoSEQ multiplex PCR; in TCRdb, only in-frame clones are kept and a portion is missing. Among 85,000 to 100,000 clones listed, around 84% were seen once. This sample was taken from a study of blood T cell repertoires in COVID-19. Whole-study context: Acute and convalescent COVID-19 samples came from the United States, Italy and Spain.

The CDR3 is 17 residues long. V gave up 8 bases and J gave up 8 bases; unmatched junction bases: 15. The germline V gene has CDR1 SNHLY and CDR2 FYNNEI. The chain employs TRBV2 and TRBJ1-6; TRBD1 matches 10 bases. The sequence was collected from a woman aged 55-75 years in a cohort sampled during active or convalescent COVID-19. The specimen was peripheral blood. CDR3 DNA: TGTGCCAGCGAGAGGACAGGGGGTTCCCGGGGGGATTCACCCCTCCACTTT. Amino acid sequence: CASERTGGSRGDSPLHF.